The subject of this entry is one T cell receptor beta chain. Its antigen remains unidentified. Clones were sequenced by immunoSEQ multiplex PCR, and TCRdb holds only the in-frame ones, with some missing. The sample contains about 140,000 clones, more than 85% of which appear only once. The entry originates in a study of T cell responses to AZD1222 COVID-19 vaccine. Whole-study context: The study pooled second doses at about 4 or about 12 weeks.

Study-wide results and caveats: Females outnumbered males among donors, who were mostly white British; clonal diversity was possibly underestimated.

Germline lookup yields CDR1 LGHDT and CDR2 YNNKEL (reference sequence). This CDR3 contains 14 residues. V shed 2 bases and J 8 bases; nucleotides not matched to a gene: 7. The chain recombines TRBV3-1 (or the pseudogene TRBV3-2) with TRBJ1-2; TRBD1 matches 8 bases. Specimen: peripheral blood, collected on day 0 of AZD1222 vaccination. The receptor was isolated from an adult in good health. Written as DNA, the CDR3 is TGTGCCAGCAGCCAACAAACAGGGGGAGGAGGCTACACCTTC. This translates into CASSQQTGGGGYTF.